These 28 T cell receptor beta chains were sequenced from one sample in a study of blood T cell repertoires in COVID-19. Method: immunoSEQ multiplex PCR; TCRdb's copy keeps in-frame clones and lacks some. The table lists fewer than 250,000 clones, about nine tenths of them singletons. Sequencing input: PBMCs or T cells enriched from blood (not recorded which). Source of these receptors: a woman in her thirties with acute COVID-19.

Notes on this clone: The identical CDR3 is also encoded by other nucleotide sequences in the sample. The CDR3 region is CASSLSGGNTEAFF. The CDR3, as DNA: TGTGCCAGCAGCTTGTCAGGGGGCAACACTGAAGCTTTCTTT. The chain uses TRBV7-9 and TRBJ1-1, with 8 bases aligning to TRBD1. The CDR3 covers 14 residues. The V segment lost 3 bases and the J segment 2 bases; nucleotides outside the gene matches: 2. CDR1 is SEHNR, CDR2 FQNEAQ, per germline (reference sequence). The full variable domain, with the rest looked up from reference TRBV7-9 and TRBJ1-1, is DTGVSQNPRHKITKRGQNVTFRCDPISEHNRLYWYRQTLGQGPEFLTYFQNEAQLEKSRLLSDRFSAERPKGSFSTLEIQRTEQGDSAMYLCASSLSGGNTEAFFGQGTRLTVV.

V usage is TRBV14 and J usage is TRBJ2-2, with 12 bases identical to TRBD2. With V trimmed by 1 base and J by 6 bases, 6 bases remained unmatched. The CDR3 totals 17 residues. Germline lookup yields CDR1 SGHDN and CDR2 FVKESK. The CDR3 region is CASSQGLPSGGAGELFF. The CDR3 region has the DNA TGTGCCAGCAGCCAAGGACTCCCTAGCGGGGGGGCCGGGGAGCTGTTTTTT.

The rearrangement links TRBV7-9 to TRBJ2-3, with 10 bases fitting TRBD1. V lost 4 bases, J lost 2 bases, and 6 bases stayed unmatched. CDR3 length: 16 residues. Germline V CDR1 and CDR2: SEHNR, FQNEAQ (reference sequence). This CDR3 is CASSSRQGAVTDTQYF. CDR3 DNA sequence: TGTGCCAGCAGCTCCCGACAGGGGGCAGTCACAGATACGCAGTATTTT.

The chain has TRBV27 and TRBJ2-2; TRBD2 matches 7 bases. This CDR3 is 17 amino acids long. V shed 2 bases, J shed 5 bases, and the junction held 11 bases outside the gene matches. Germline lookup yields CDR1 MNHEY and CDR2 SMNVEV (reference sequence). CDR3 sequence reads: CASSLGLGLVKTGELFF. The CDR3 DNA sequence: TGTGCCAGCAGTTTAGGCCTCGGACTAGTTAAGACCGGGGAGCTGTTTTTT.

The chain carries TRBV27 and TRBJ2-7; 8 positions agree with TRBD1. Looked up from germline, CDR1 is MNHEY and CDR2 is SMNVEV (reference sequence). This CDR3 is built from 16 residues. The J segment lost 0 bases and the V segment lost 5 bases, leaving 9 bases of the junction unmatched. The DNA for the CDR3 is TGTGCCAGCAGTCAGGGCGGACAGGGAGTCTCCTACGAGCAGTACTTC. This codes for CASSQGGQGVSYEQYF.

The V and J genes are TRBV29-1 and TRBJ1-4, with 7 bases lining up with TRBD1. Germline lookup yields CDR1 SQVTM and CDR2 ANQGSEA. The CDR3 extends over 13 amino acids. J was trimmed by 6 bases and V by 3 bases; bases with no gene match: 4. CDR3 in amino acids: CSVDAGGHEKLFF. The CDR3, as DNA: TGCAGCGTTGACGCAGGGGGTCATGAAAAACTGTTTTTT.

CDR3 DNA sequence: TGTGCCAGCAGTTTCAGGGGTAGAGTTGGTAATTCACCCCTCCACTTT. Its translation is CASSFRGRVGNSPLHF. The V gene is TRBV27, the J gene TRBJ1-6; D possibly corresponds to TRBD1 (6 bases). Germline V lookup: CDR1 MNHEY, CDR2 SMNVEV (reference sequence). The CDR3 is 16 residues long. V was cut by 3 bases and J by 6 bases, with 15 bases left in between.

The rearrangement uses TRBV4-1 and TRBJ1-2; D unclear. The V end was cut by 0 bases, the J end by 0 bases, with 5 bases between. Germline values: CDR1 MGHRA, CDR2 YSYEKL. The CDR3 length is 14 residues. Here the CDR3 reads CASSQEPANYGYTF. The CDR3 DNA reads TGCGCCAGCAGCCAAGAACCAGCTAACTATGGCTACACCTTC.

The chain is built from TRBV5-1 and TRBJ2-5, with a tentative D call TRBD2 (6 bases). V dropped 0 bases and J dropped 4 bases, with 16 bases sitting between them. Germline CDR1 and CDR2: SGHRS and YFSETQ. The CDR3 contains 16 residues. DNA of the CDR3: TGCGCCAGCAGCTTGGATGGGACTCCTGCGGGAGAGACCCAGTACTTC. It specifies CASSLDGTPAGETQYF.

The CDR3 nucleotides are TGTGCCAGCAGTGACCCGCTTACCCGGACTAAAGCGACGTACGAGCAGTACTTC. Protein: CASSDPLTRTKATYEQYF. The chain couples TRBV2 to TRBJ2-7; D may be TRBD2 (6 bases). Deletions cut 3 bases from V and 4 bases from J, with 25 bases between. Per the germline V gene, CDR1 is SNHLY and CDR2 is FYNNEI. The CDR3 runs to 18 residues.

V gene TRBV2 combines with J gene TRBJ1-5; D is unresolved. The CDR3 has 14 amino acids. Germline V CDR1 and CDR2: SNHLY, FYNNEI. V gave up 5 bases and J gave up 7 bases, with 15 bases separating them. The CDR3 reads CASSLLGDGQPQHF. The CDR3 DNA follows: TGTGCCAGCAGTCTCCTCGGGGATGGACAGCCCCAGCATTTT.

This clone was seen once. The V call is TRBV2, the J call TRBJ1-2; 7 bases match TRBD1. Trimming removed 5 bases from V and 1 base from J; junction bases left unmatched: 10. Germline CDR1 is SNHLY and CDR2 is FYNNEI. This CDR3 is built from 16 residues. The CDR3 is CASSKLGTAFNYGYTF. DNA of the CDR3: TGTGCCAGCAGTAAACTTGGGACAGCTTTTAACTATGGCTACACCTTC.

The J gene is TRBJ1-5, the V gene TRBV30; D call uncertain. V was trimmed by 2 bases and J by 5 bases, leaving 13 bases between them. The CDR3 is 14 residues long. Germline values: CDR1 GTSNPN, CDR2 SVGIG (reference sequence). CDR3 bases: TGTGCCTGGAGTCACCTCCGCGGTGATCAGCCCCAGCATTTT. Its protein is CAWSHLRGDQPQHF. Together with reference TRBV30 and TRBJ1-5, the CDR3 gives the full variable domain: SQTIHQWPATLVQPVGSPLSLECTVEGTSNPNLYWYRQAAGRGLQLLFYSVGIGQISSEVPQNLSASRPQDRQFILSSKKLLLSDSGFYLCAWSHLRGDQPQHFGDGTRLSIL.

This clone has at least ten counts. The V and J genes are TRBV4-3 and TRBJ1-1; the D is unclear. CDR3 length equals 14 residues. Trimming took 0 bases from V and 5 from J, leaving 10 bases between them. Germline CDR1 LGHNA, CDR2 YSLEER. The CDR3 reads CASSQDTSTTEAFF. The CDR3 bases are TGCGCCAGCAGCCAAGATACGAGTACTACTGAAGCTTTCTTT.

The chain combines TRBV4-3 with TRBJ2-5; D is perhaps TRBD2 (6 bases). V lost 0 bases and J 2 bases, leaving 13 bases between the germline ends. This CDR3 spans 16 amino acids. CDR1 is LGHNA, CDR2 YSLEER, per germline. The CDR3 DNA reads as TGCGCCAGCAGCCAAGAGGAGGGATCGTTACAAGAGACCCAGTACTTC. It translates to CASSQEEGSLQETQYF.

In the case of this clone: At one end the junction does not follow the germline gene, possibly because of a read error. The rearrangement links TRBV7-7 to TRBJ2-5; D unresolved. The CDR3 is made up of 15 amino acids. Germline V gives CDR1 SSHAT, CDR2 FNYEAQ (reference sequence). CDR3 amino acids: CASSSTPPGAETQYF. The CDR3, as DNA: TGTGCTAGCAGCTCGACCCCCCCAGGTGCAGAGACCCAGTACTTC.

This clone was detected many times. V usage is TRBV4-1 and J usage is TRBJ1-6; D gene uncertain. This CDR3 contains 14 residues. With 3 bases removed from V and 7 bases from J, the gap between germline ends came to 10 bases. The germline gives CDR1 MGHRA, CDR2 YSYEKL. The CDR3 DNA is TGCGCCAGCAGCCAGCCTCTAGGAAATTCACCCCTCCACTTT. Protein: CASSQPLGNSPLHF.

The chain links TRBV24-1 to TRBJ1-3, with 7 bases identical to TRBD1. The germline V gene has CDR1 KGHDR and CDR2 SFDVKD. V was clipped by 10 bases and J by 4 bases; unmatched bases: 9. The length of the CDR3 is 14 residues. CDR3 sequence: CATPKQGQGNTIYF. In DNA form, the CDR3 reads TGTGCCACTCCGAAACAGGGACAGGGAAACACCATATATTTT.

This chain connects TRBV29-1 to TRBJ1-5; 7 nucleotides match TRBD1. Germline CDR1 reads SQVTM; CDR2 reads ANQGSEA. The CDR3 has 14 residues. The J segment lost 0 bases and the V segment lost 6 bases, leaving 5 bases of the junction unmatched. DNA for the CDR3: TGCAGCGTACCCGGGACAGATAGCAATCAGCCCCAGCATTTT. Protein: CSVPGTDSNQPQHF.

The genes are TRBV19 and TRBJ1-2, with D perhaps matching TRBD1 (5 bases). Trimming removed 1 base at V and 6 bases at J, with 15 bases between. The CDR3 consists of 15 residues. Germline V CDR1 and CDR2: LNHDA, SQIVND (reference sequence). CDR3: CASSIVTGGRNGYTF. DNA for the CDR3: TGTGCCAGTAGTATAGTCACCGGGGGAAGGAATGGCTACACCTTC.

In nucleotides, the CDR3 is TGTGCCAGCACTACGGGGGGTCAACTCCACGAGCAGTACTTC. This translates into CASTTGGQLHEQYF. The genes are TRBV27 and TRBJ2-7; TRBD2 matches 7 bases. The length of the CDR3 is 14 residues. Germline V gene data show CDR1 as MNHEY and CDR2 as SMNVEV (reference sequence). With 7 bases clipped from V and 5 bases from J, the junction kept 11 bases outside the gene matches.

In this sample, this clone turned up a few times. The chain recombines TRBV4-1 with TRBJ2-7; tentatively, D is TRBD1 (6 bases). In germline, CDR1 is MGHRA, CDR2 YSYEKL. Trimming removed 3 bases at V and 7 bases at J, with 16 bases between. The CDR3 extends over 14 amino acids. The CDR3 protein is CASSHVGASGEQYF. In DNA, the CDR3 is TGCGCCAGCAGCCATGTGGGGGCTTCGGGGGAGCAGTACTTC.

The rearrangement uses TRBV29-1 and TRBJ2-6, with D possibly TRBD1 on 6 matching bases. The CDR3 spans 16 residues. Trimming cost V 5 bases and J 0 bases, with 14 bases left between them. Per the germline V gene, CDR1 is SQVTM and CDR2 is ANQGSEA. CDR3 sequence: CSVSGEGSSGANVLTF. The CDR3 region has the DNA TGCAGCGTTTCAGGGGAAGGGAGCTCTGGGGCCAACGTCCTGACTTTC.

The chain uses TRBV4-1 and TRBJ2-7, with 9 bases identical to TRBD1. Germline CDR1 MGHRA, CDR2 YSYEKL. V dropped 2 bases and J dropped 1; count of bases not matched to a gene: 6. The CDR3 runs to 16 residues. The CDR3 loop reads CASSQYGQGSSYEQYF. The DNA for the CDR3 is TGCGCCAGCAGCCAATACGGACAGGGGAGTTCCTACGAGCAGTACTTC.

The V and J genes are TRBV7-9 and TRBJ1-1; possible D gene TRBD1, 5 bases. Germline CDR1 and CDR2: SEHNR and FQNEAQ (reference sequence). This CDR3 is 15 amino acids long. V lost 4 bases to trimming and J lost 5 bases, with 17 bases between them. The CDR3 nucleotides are TGTGCCAGCAGCTCCACCACCTCCAGGGTGACTGAAGCTTTCTTT. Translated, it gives CASSSTTSRVTEAFF.

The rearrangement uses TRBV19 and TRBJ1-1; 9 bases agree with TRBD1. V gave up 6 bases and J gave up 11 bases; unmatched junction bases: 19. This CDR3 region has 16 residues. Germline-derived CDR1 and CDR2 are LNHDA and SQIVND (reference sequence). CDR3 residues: CASSQTGGGALHGAFF. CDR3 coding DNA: TGTGCCAGTAGCCAAACAGGGGGCGGCGCCTTACACGGTGCTTTCTTT. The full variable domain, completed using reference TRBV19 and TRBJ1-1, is DGGITQSPKYLFRKEGQNVTLSCEQNLNHDAMYWYRQDPGQGLRLIYYSQIVNDFQKGDIAEGYSVSREKKESFPLTVTSAQKNPTAFYLCASSQTGGGALHGAFFGQGTRLTVV.

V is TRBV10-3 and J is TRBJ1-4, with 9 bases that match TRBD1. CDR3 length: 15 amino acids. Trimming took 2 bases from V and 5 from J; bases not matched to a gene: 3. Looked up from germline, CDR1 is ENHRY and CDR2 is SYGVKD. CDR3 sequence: CAISERQGGNEKLFF. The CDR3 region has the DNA TGTGCCATCAGTGAGCGACAGGGGGGGAATGAAAAACTGTTTTTT.

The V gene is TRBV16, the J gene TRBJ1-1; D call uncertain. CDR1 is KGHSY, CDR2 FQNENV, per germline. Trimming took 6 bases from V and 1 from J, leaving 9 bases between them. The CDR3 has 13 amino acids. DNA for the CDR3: TGTGCCAGCAGTTTAGCGAGGAACACTGAAGCTTTCTTT. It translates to CASSLARNTEAFF.